The sequence of this TCR beta chain was determined in a study of shared T cell receptors in the human thymus. Sequencing was performed with immunoSEQ multiplex PCR; in TCRdb, only in-frame clones are kept and a portion is missing. The sample records hundreds of thousands of clones, approximately 87% being singletons. In addition, the sample was reused for a study of human thymus T cells. That paper adds: Resected material from corrective heart surgery provided the thymus tissue analysed. It looked as if thymic and blood repertoires used V and J genes in a biased way. Related research reported highly overlapping thymic repertoires among unrelated individuals.

The sequence was collected from a boy in the first two years of life with a congenital heart defect. Sequencing was done on a sample of thymocytes.

The CDR3 DNA sequence: TGTGCCAGCACCCTGTGGATTAGCGGGAGTAGTGAGCAGTTCTTC. Its translation is CASTLWISGSSEQFF. This chain connects TRBV6-5 to TRBJ2-1; 9 bases fit TRBD2. CDR3 length: 15 amino acids. Per germline, CDR1 MNHEY and CDR2 SVGAGI. The J segment lost 9 bases and the V segment lost 7 bases, leaving 13 bases of the junction unmatched.